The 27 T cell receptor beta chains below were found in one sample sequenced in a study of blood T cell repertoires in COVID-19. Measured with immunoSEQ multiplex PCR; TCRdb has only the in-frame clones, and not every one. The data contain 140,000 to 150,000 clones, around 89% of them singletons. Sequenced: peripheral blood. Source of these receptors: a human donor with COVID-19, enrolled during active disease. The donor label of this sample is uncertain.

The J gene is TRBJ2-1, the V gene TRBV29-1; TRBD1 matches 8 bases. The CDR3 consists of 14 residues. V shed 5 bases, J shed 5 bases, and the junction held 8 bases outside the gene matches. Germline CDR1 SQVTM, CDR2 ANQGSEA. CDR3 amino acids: CSVKQGGENNEQFF. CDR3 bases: TGCAGCGTTAAACAGGGGGGCGAGAACAATGAGCAGTTCTTC.

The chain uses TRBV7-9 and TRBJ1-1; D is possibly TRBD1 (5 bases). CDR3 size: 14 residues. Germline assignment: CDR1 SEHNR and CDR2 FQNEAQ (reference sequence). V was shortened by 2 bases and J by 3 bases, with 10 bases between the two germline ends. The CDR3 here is CASSLRAGYTEAFF. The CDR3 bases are TGTGCCAGCAGCTTACGTGCAGGGTACACTGAAGCTTTCTTT.

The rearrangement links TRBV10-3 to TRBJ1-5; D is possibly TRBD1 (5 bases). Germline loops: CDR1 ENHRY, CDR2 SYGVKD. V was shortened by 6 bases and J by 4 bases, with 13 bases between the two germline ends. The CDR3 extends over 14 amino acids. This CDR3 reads CAISPGGGNQPQHF. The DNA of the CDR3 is TGTGCCATCAGCCCGGGTGGGGGGAATCAGCCCCAGCATTTT.

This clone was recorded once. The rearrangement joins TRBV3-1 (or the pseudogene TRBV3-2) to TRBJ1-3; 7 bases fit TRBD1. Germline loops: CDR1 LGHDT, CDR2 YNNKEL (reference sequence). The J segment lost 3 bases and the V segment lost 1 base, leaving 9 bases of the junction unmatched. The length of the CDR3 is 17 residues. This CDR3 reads CASSQVPIQGVGNTIYF. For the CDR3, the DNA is TGTGCCAGCAGCCAAGTCCCCATTCAGGGGGTTGGAAACACCATATATTTT.

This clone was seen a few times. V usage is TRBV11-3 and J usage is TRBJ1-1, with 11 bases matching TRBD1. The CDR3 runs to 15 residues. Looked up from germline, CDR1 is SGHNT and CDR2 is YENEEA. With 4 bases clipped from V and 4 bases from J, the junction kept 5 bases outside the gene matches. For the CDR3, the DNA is TGTGCCAGCAGCTCCTGGACAGGGGGCATCACTGAAGCTTTCTTT. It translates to CASSSWTGGITEAFF.

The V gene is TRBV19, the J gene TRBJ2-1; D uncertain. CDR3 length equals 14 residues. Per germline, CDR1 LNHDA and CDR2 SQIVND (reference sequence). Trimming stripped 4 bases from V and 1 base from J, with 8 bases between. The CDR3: CASSTYDSYNEQFF. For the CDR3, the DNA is TGTGCCAGTAGTACCTACGATTCCTACAATGAGCAGTTCTTC.

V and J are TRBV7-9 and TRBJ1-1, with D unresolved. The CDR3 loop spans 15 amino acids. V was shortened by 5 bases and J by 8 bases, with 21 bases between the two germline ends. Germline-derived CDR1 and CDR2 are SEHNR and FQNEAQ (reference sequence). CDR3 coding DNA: TGTGCCAGCAGCCTACGGGGAGACCCATACCGGGAAGCTTTCTTT. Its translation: CASSLRGDPYREAFF.

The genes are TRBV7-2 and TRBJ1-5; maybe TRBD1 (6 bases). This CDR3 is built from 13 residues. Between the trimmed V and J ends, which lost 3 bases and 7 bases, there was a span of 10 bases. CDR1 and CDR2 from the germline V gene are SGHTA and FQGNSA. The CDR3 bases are TGTGCCAGCAGCTTGGGGGCTGGGCAGCCCCAGCATTTT. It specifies CASSLGAGQPQHF.

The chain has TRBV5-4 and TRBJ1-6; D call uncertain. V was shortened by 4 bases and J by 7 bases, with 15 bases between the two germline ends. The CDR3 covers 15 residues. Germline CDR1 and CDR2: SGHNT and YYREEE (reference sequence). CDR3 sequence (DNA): TGTGCCAGCAGCCTGGACTGGGGAGGAAATTCACCCCTCCACTTT. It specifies CASSLDWGGNSPLHF. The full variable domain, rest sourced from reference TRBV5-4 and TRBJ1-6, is ETGVTQSPTHLIKTRGQQVTLRCSSQSGHNTVSWYQQALGQGPQFIFQYYREEENGRGNFPPRFSGLQFPNYSSELNVNALELDDSALYLCASSLDWGGNSPLHFGNGTRLTVT.

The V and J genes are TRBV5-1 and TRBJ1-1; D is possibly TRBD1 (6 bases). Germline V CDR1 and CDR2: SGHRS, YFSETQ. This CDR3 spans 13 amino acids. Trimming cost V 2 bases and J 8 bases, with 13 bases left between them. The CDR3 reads CASSLYGQPEAFF. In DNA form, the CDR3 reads TGCGCCAGCAGCTTATACGGACAGCCAGAAGCTTTCTTT.

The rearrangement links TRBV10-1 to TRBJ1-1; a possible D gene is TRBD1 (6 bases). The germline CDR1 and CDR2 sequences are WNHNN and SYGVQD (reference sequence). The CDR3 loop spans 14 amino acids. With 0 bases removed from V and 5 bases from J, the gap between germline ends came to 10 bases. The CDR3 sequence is CASSESRGATEAFF. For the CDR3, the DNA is TGCGCCAGCAGTGAGTCCAGGGGCGCAACTGAAGCTTTCTTT.

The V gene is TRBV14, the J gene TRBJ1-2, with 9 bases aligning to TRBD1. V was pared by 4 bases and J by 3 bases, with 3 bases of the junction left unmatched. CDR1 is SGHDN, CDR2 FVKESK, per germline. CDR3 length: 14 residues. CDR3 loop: CASSRDREHYGYTF. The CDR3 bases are TGTGCCAGCAGCCGGGACAGGGAGCACTATGGCTACACCTTC.

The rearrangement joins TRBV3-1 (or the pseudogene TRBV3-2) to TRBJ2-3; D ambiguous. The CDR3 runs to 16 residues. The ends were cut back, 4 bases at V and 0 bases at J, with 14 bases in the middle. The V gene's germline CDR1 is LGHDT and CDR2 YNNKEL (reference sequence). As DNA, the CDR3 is TGTGCCAGCAGCCCCCTCGTCAGTTCTAGCACAGATACGCAGTATTTT. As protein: CASSPLVSSSTDTQYF.

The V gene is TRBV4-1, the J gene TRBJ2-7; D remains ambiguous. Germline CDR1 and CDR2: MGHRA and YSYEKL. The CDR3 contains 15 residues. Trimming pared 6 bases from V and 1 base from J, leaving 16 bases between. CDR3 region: CASSLSGMDSYEQYF. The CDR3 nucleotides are TGCGCCAGCAGTTTGTCAGGCATGGATTCCTACGAGCAGTACTTC.

CDR3 in amino acids: CSVAQGVQETQYF. As DNA, the CDR3 is TGCAGCGTTGCTCAGGGCGTCCAAGAGACCCAGTACTTC. V gene TRBV29-1 combines with J gene TRBJ2-5; possibly TRBD1 for D (5 bases). V shed 4 bases and J shed 1 base, with 10 bases lying between them. Per germline, CDR1 SQVTM and CDR2 ANQGSEA. This CDR3 region has 13 residues.

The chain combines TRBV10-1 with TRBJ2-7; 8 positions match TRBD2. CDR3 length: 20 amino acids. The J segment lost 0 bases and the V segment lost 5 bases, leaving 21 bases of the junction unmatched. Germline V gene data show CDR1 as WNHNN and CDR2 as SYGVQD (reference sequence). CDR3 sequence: CASSPTEQELAEQSSYEQYF. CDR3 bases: TGCGCCAGCAGTCCGACGGAGCAGGAACTAGCGGAGCAGTCCTCCTACGAGCAGTACTTC.

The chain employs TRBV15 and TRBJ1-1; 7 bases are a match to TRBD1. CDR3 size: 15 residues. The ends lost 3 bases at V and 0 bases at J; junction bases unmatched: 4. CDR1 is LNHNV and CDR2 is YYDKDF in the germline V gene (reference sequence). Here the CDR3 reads CATSRWDRLNTEAFF. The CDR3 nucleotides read TGTGCCACCAGCAGGTGGGACAGACTGAACACTGAAGCTTTCTTT.

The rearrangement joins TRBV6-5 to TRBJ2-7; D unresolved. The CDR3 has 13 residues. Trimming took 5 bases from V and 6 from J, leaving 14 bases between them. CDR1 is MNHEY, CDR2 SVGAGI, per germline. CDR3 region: CASSPTLTAEQYF. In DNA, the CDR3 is TGTGCCAGCAGTCCTACTTTAACAGCCGAGCAGTACTTC.

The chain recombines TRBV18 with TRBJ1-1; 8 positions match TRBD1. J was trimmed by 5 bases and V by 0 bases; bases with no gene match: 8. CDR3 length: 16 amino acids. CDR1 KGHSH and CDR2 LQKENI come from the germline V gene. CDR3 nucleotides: TGTGCCAGCTCACCACCCACCGGACAGGGATATACTGAAGCTTTCTTT. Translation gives CASSPPTGQGYTEAFF.

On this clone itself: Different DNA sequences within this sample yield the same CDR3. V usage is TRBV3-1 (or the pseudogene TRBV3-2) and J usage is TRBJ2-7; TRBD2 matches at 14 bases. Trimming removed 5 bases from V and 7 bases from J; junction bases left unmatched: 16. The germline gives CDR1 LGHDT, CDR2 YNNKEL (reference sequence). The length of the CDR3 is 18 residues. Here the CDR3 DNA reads TGTGCCAGCAGCGGGACTAGCGGGAGATGGGTCCCACCGGGGGAGCAGTACTTC. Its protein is CASSGTSGRWVPPGEQYF.

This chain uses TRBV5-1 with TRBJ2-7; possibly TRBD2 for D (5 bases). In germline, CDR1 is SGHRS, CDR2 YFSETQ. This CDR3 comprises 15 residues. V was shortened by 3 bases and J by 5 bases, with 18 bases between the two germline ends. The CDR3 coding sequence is TGCGCCAGCAGCTCACTAGGCAGACCCTCGGACGAGCAGTACTTC. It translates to CASSSLGRPSDEQYF.

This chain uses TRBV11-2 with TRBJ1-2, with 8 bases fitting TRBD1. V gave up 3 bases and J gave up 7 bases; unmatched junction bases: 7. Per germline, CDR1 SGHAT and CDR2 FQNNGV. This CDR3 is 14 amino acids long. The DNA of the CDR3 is TGTGCCAGCAGCTTGACAGGGGACAATGGTGGCTACACCTTC. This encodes CASSLTGDNGGYTF.

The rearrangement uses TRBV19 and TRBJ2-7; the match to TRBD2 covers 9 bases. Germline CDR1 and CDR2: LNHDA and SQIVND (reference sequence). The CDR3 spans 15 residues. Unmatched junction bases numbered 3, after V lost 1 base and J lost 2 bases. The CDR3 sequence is CASSIGLAATYEQYF. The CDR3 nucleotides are TGTGCCAGTAGTATAGGACTAGCGGCCACCTACGAGCAGTACTTC.

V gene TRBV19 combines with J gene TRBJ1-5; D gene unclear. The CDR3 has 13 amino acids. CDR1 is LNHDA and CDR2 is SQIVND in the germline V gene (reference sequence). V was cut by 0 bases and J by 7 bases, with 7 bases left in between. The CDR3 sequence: CASSIDLRQPQHF. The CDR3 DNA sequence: TGTGCCAGTAGTATAGATCTTCGGCAGCCCCAGCATTTT. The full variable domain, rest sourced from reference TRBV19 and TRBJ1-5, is DGGITQSPKYLFRKEGQNVTLSCEQNLNHDAMYWYRQDPGQGLRLIYYSQIVNDFQKGDIAEGYSVSREKKESFPLTVTSAQKNPTAFYLCASSIDLRQPQHFGDGTRLSIL.

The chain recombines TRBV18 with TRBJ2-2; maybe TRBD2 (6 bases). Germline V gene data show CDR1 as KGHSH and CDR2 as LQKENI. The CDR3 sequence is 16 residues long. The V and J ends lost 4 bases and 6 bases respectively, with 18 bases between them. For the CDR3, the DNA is TGTGCCAGCTCACAGGACGCTCAGGGAGGCTCCGGGGAGCTGTTTTTT. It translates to CASSQDAQGGSGELFF. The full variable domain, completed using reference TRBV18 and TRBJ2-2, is NAGVMQNPRHLVRRRGQEARLRCSPMKGHSHVYWYRQLPEEGLKFMVYLQKENIIDESGMPKERFSAEFPKEGPSILRIQQVVRGDSAAYFCASSQDAQGGSGELFFGEGSRLTVL.

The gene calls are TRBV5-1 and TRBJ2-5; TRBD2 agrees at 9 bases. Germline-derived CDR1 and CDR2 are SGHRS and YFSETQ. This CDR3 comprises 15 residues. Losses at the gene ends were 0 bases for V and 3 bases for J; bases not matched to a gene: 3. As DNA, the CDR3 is TGCGCCAGCAGCTTGGCGGGACTAGCTGAAGAGACCCAGTACTTC. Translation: CASSLAGLAEETQYF.

The CDR3 DNA is TGTGCCAGCAGCCCAGGAGACAGGAGTTCACGGGAGACCCAGTACTTC. Protein sequence: CASSPGDRSSRETQYF. V is TRBV7-9 and J is TRBJ2-5, with D possibly being TRBD1 (6 bases). Germline CDR1 SEHNR, CDR2 FQNEAQ (reference sequence). This CDR3 region has 16 residues. With 5 bases removed from V and 5 bases from J, the gap between germline ends came to 21 bases.